The sequence of this TCR beta chain was determined in a study of neurological immune-mediated disorders. Study in general: Multiple sclerosis patients numbered roughly 35, of whom some 31 were relapsing-remitting and 3 secondary progressive.

CDR3 length: 21 residues. V lost 5 bases and J lost 4; bases outside the gene matches: 28. In germline, CDR1 is MGHRA, CDR2 YSYEKL. This clonotype was found many times. The cDNA was generated through 5'RACE incorporating 10-nucleotide random UMIs. TCRdb reprocessed the 5' RACE reads with MiXCR, giving one entry per CDR3 protein. The sample records roughly 90,000 distinct CDR3 sequences, under 4.5% being singletons. The sequence was obtained from a woman aged 45-65 years with multiple sclerosis. V and J are TRBV4-1 and TRBJ1-2, with 7 bases aligning to TRBD1. The sample consisted of PBMCs. The CDR3 is CASSIYFNKNRGPTRAYGYTF. The DNA of the CDR3 is TGCGCCAGCAGCATATATTTCAACAAAAACAGGGGCCCGACCCGAGCCTATGGCTACACCTTC.